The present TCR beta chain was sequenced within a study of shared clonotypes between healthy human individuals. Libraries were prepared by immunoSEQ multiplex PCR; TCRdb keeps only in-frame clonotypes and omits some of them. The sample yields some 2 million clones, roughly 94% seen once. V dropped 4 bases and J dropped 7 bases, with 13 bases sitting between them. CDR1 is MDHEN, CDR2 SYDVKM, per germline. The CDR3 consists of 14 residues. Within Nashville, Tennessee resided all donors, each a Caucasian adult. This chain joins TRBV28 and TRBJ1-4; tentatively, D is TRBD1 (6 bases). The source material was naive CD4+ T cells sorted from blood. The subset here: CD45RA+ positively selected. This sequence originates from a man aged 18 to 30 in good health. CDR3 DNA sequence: TGTGCCAGCAGTTCACAGGGAATGGCTGAAAAACTGTTTTTT. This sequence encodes CASSSQGMAEKLFF.